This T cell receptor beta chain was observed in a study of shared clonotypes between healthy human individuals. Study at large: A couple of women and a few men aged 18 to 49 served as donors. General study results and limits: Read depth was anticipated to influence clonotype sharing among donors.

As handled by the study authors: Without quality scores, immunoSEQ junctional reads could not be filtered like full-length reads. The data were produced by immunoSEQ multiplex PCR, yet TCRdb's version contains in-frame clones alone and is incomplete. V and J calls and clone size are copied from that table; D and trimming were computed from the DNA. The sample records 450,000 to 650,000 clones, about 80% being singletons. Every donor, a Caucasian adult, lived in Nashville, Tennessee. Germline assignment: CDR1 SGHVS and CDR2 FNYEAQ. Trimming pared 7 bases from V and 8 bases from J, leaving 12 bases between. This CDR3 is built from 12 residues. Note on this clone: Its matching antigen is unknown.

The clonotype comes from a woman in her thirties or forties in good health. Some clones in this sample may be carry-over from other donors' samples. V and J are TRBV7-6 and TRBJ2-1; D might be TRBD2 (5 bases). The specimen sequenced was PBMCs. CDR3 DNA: TGTGCCAGCACCCCGGGGTGGGATGAGCAGTTCTTC. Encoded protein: CASTPGWDEQFF.